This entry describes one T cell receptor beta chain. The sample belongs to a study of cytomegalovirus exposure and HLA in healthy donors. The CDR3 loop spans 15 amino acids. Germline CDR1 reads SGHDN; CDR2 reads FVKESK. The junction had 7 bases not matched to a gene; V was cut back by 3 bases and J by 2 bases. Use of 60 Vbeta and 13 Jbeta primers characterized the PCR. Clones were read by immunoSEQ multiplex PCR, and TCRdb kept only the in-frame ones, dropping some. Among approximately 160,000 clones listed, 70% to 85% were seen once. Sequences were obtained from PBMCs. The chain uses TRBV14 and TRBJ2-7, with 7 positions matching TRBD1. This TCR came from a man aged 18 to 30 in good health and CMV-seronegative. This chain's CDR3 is CASSHPRTGPYEQYF. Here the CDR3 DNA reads TGTGCCAGCAGCCACCCTAGGACAGGACCCTACGAGCAGTACTTC.